The 5 T cell receptor beta chains in this list originate from one sample, sequenced in a study of blood T cell repertoires in COVID-19. TCRdb's table, derived via immunoSEQ multiplex PCR, lists solely in-frame clones and lacks some. The sample records 250,000 or so clones, around four fifths being singletons. Sequencing input: peripheral blood. Receptor source: a man aged 25-40 years who had recovered from COVID-19.

The genes are TRBV4-1 and TRBJ1-5; D is possibly TRBD1 (6 bases). The CDR3 length is 13 residues. Per germline, CDR1 MGHRA and CDR2 YSYEKL. V lost 5 bases and J 4 bases, leaving 9 bases between the germline ends. CDR3 DNA: TGCGCCAGCAGCAGGACAGCAAATCAGCCCCAGCATTTT. It is translated as CASSRTANQPQHF.

This clone occurred many times. The chain recombines TRBV6-1 with TRBJ2-5; 11 bases are shared with TRBD2. CDR1 MNHNS and CDR2 SASEGT come from the germline V gene. The CDR3 length is 15 residues. V gave up 2 bases and J gave up 4 bases; unmatched junction bases: 3. CDR3 residues: CASSELAGGSETQYF. CDR3 in DNA: TGTGCCAGCAGTGAACTAGCGGGGGGTTCAGAGACCCAGTACTTC.

The chain joins TRBV3-1 (or the pseudogene TRBV3-2) to TRBJ2-6; 7 bases line up with TRBD1. Looked up from germline, CDR1 is LGHDT and CDR2 is YNNKEL (reference sequence). J lost 1 base, V lost 4 bases, and 1 base had no gene match. This CDR3 region has 15 residues. CDR3 amino acids: CASSLGQSGANVLTF. The CDR3 nucleotides read TGTGCCAGCAGCCTGGGACAGTCTGGGGCCAACGTCCTGACTTTC.

V gene TRBV19 combines with J gene TRBJ2-1; 7 nucleotides align to TRBD2. The CDR3 is 12 amino acids. Germline loops: CDR1 LNHDA, CDR2 SQIVND (reference sequence). V shed 9 bases, J shed 2 bases, and the junction held 1 base outside the gene matches. CDR3 DNA sequence: TGTGCCAGCGGGGGGACCTACAATGAGCAGTTCTTC. This sequence encodes CASGGTYNEQFF.

The chain carries TRBV4-1 and TRBJ1-4, with D maybe TRBD1 (5 bases). From germline, CDR1 is MGHRA and CDR2 YSYEKL. V lost 4 bases and J lost 10, with 13 bases in between. CDR3 size: 13 residues. CDR3 bases: TGCGCCAGCAGCCCGGACGGGGGGGGAAAACTGTTTTTT. It encodes CASSPDGGGKLFF.